These 25 T cell receptor beta chains were all obtained from the same sample, sequenced in a study of blood T cell repertoires in COVID-19. The repertoire was sequenced with immunoSEQ multiplex PCR; TCRdb's copy has only in-frame clones and lacks some. Of under 300,000 clones listed, around 85% are singletons. Input material: peripheral blood. These receptors were taken from a man aged 55 to 69 with acute or convalescent COVID-19.

This clone was observed once. V gene TRBV6-2 or TRBV6-3 combines with J gene TRBJ1-1, with D possibly TRBD1 on 5 matching bases. The CDR3 runs 15 residues. V gave up 0 bases and J gave up 3 bases, with 11 bases separating them. Germline CDR1 reads MNHEY; CDR2 reads SVGEGT. The CDR3 nucleotides are TGTGCCAGCAGTTACTCAGGGGAATCGGACACTGAAGCTTTCTTT. Residues: CASSYSGESDTEAFF.

The chain employs TRBV2 and TRBJ2-3; D might be TRBD1 (6 bases). V was trimmed by 8 bases and J by 1 base, leaving 22 bases between them. The CDR3 runs to 17 residues. CDR1 and CDR2 (germline): SNHLY, FYNNEI. The CDR3 DNA reads as TGTGCCAGCGGGGTTGAAAGCACACAGGGAGGCACAGATACGCAGTATTTT. As protein: CASGVESTQGGTDTQYF.

The chain joins TRBV11-1 to TRBJ2-5; 14 bases are a match to TRBD2. This CDR3 has 16 amino acids. Germline trimming cut 6 bases from V and 6 bases from J; bases unmatched to any gene: 9. Germline V lookup: CDR1 SGHAT, CDR2 FQDESV (reference sequence). In DNA, the CDR3 is TGTGCCAGCAGACCTGGGACTAGCGGGAGTATTCAGACCCAGTACTTC. It specifies CASRPGTSGSIQTQYF.

V gene TRBV28 combines with J gene TRBJ2-5; 8 nucleotides line up with TRBD2. The germline V gene has CDR1 MDHEN and CDR2 SYDVKM. The CDR3 extends over 18 amino acids. V gave up 2 bases and J gave up 1 base; unmatched junction bases: 12. The CDR3 protein is CASSLGPLGSGVQETQYF. The CDR3 nucleotides are TGTGCCAGCAGTTTAGGGCCCCTGGGTAGCGGGGTCCAAGAGACCCAGTACTTC.

This clone was seen a handful of times. The V and J genes are TRBV4-1 and TRBJ2-1, with a tentative D call TRBD1 (6 bases). CDR1 and CDR2 (germline): MGHRA, YSYEKL. The CDR3 sequence is 15 residues long. V was clipped by 4 bases and J by 10 bases, with 20 bases between them. CDR3 bases: TGCGCCAGCAGCCGAACCGGGACACTCCGTGGGGAGCAGTTCTTC. Residues: CASSRTGTLRGEQFF.

This rearrangement joins TRBV7-2 to TRBJ2-1, with 9 nucleotides matching TRBD2. V shed 5 bases, J shed 3 bases, and the junction held 5 bases outside the gene matches. This CDR3 has 15 amino acids. In germline, CDR1 is SGHTA, CDR2 FQGNSA. CDR3 protein: CASSRGGGLYNEQFF. For the CDR3, the DNA is TGTGCCAGCAGCCGCGGGGGGGGGCTCTACAATGAGCAGTTCTTC.

The chain recombines TRBV27 with TRBJ2-2, with TRBD2 matching over 14 bases. The CDR3 consists of 17 residues. The J segment lost 3 bases and the V segment lost 4 bases, leaving 4 bases of the junction unmatched. Per the germline V gene, CDR1 is MNHEY and CDR2 is SMNVEV (reference sequence). Here the CDR3 reads CASSSWGLAGDTGELFF. DNA of the CDR3: TGTGCCAGCAGTTCCTGGGGACTAGCGGGAGACACCGGGGAGCTGTTTTTT.

The V gene is TRBV19, the J gene TRBJ2-3; 12 bases match TRBD1. The V segment lost 5 bases and the J segment 5 bases; nucleotides outside the gene matches: 14. The CDR3 consists of 18 residues. In germline, CDR1 is LNHDA, CDR2 SQIVND (reference sequence). For the CDR3, the DNA is TGTGCCAGTAGTTCACCGGGACAGGGGGCGCGAGGGCGAGATACGCAGTATTTT. Translating gives CASSSPGQGARGRDTQYF.

This chain links TRBV4-3 with TRBJ1-4; TRBD1 might be the D (5 bases). The V gene's germline CDR1 is LGHNA and CDR2 YSLEER. The CDR3 has 19 amino acids. V was clipped by 4 bases and J by 0 bases, with 21 bases between them. CDR3 amino acids: CASSPLGGLGDATNEKLFF. CDR3 DNA: TGCGCCAGCAGCCCCCTCGGGGGTCTGGGGGATGCAACTAATGAAAAACTGTTTTTT.

The chain joins TRBV11-2 to TRBJ2-3; TRBD1 matches at 7 bases. The CDR3 runs to 15 residues. CDR1 and CDR2 from the germline V gene are SGHAT and FQNNGV. With V trimmed by 1 base and J by 3 bases, 4 bases remained unmatched. Here the CDR3 DNA reads TGTGCCAGCAGCTTAGGTCCAGGGGGAACAGATACGCAGTATTTT. It codes for CASSLGPGGTDTQYF.

The chain joins TRBV6-5 to TRBJ1-2; 8 bases agree with TRBD1. CDR1 is MNHEY and CDR2 is SVGAGI in the germline V gene. Trimming cost V 6 bases and J 7 bases; bases outside gene matches: 4. There are 12 residues in the CDR3. The CDR3 DNA follows: TGTGCCAGCAGGGACAGGGAAGCTGGCTACACCTTC. It specifies CASRDREAGYTF.

The V call is TRBV13, the J call TRBJ1-3, with 9 bases identical to TRBD1. The germline gives CDR1 PRHDT, CDR2 FYEKMQ (reference sequence). V gave up 6 bases and J gave up 7 bases; unmatched junction bases: 10. This CDR3 has 15 amino acids. CDR3 sequence reads: CASRTGGHQENTIYF. The CDR3 nucleotides are TGTGCCAGCAGGACAGGGGGTCACCAGGAGAACACCATATATTTT.

The rearrangement links TRBV21-1 to TRBJ1-1; the table's D call TRBD1 went unverified against the DNA. TRBV21-1 is deemed a pseudogene. This CDR3 spans 17 amino acids. The CDR3 loop is CASSTKGRQGSNTEAFF. In DNA form, the CDR3 reads TGTGCCAGCAGCACAAAAGGCCGACAGGGGTCGAACACTGAAGCTTTCTTT.

The CDR3 sequence: CASSSPGDGTYEQYF. The CDR3 DNA reads as TGTGCCAGCAGTTCCCCGGGAGACGGCACCTACGAGCAGTACTTC. The rearrangement joins TRBV27 to TRBJ2-7, with TRBD2 as a possible D gene (6 bases). V gave up 4 bases and J gave up 2 bases, with 15 bases separating them. The germline V gene has CDR1 MNHEY and CDR2 SMNVEV (reference sequence). The CDR3 covers 15 residues.

Worth noting for this clone: Within the sample, other DNA sequences also encode this same CDR3. This chain links TRBV20-1 with TRBJ2-5; TRBD1 matches 7 bases. V was clipped by 3 bases and J by 5 bases; unmatched bases: 3. CDR3 length: 12 amino acids. Looked up from germline, CDR1 is DFQATT and CDR2 is SNEGSKA (reference sequence). The CDR3 DNA reads TGCAGTGCTAGTCCCAGGGGGGAGACCCAGTACTTC. This encodes CSASPRGETQYF.

The chain is built from TRBV7-9 and TRBJ2-2; 11 bases are shared with TRBD2. V shed 5 bases and J 0 bases; nucleotides not matched to a gene: 5. The CDR3 consists of 17 residues. Germline V gene data show CDR1 as SEHNR and CDR2 as FQNEAQ (reference sequence). The CDR3 is CASSRATSGTNTGELFF. CDR3 DNA sequence: TGTGCCAGCAGCCGTGCGACTAGCGGGACGAACACCGGGGAGCTGTTTTTT.

J is TRBJ2-7 and V is TRBV11-3; TRBD1 matches at 9 bases. Germline loops: CDR1 SGHNT, CDR2 YENEEA. The CDR3 consists of 16 residues. Unmatched junction bases numbered 11, after V lost 5 bases and J lost 3 bases. DNA for the CDR3: TGTGCCAGCAGCCCCGATTCCGGGACAGGGAGCTACGAGCAGTACTTC. The encoded protein is CASSPDSGTGSYEQYF.

The rearrangement links TRBV14 to TRBJ2-3, with D possibly matching TRBD1 (5 bases). Looked up from germline, CDR1 is SGHDN and CDR2 is FVKESK. The CDR3 sequence is 14 residues long. The ends were cut back, 1 base at V and 6 bases at J, with 11 bases in the middle. In DNA, the CDR3 is TGTGCCAGCAGCCAAGGCAGGGTCATGGATACGCAGTATTTT. The encoded protein is CASSQGRVMDTQYF.

V and J are TRBV5-1 and TRBJ2-7, with TRBD1 matching over 11 bases. Trimming removed 4 bases from V and 3 bases from J; junction bases left unmatched: 9. This CDR3 region has 16 residues. Looked up from germline, CDR1 is SGHRS and CDR2 is YFSETQ. This chain's CDR3 is CASSTSPGQGVYEQYF. The DNA for the CDR3 is TGCGCCAGCAGCACCTCACCGGGACAGGGGGTCTACGAGCAGTACTTC.

CDR3 coding DNA: TGTGCCAGCTCACTAGAAGCGAATCAGCCCCAGCATTTT. It codes for CASSLEANQPQHF. The chain recombines TRBV18 with TRBJ1-5; D uncertain. The CDR3 totals 13 residues. Trimming pared 4 bases from V and 4 bases from J, leaving 8 bases between. CDR1 and CDR2 from the germline V gene are KGHSH and LQKENI.

The chain couples TRBV9 to TRBJ2-1; 11 bases are a match to TRBD2. Germline loops: CDR1 SGDLS, CDR2 YYNGEE. V shed 5 bases and J 1 base; nucleotides not matched to a gene: 5. This CDR3 is built from 16 residues. CDR3 DNA sequence: TGTGCCAGCAGTACGGGACTAGCGGAGTCCTACAATGAGCAGTTCTTC. Translated, it gives CASSTGLAESYNEQFF.

The chain links TRBV28 to TRBJ1-3, with D tentatively TRBD1 (6 bases). The CDR3 covers 15 residues. The germline V gene has CDR1 MDHEN and CDR2 SYDVKM. V lost 4 bases, J lost 2 bases, and 12 bases lay in between. The CDR3 protein is CASSSGAGTGNTIYF. The CDR3 DNA follows: TGTGCCAGCAGTTCAGGGGCTGGAACTGGAAACACCATATATTTT.

The genes are TRBV5-6 and TRBJ2-7; 9 nucleotides agree with TRBD2. The junction had 10 bases not matched to a gene; V was cut back by 4 bases and J by 5 bases. CDR3 length: 15 amino acids. The germline CDR1 and CDR2 sequences are SGHDT and YYEEEE. The CDR3 DNA reads TGTGCCAGCAGCCATCCGGGTAGCGGGAGAGACGAGCAGTACTTC. Translating it yields CASSHPGSGRDEQYF.

The CDR3 bases are TGTGCCAGTAGTATTGACAGAAGTACGAACACCGGGGAGCTGTTTTTT. Protein: CASSIDRSTNTGELFF. The chain joins TRBV19 to TRBJ2-2; a weak D match, TRBD1 (5 bases). V gave up 3 bases and J gave up 0 bases, with 11 bases separating them. CDR3 size: 16 residues. Germline CDR1 LNHDA, CDR2 SQIVND (reference sequence).

The V call is TRBV18, the J call TRBJ1-1; D is uncertain. This CDR3 is 12 amino acids long. V lost 3 bases and J 0 bases, leaving 2 bases between the germline ends. Germline loops: CDR1 KGHSH, CDR2 LQKENI. The CDR3 protein is CASSPMNTEAFF. CDR3 in DNA: TGTGCCAGCTCACCTATGAACACTGAAGCTTTCTTT.